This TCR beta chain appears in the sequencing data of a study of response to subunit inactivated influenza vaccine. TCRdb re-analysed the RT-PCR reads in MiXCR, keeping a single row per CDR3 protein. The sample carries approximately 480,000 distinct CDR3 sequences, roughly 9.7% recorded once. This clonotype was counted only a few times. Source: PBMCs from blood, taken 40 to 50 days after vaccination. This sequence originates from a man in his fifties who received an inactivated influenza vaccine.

In DNA, the CDR3 is TGTGCCAGCAGAGGGACTAGCGGGATAATATACGAGCAGTACTTC. Translated, it gives CASRGTSGIIYEQYF. This sequence joins TRBV6-2 or TRBV6-3 and TRBJ2-7; 13 nucleotides line up with TRBD2. The ends lost 6 bases at V and 4 bases at J; junction bases unmatched: 6. Per the germline V gene, CDR1 is MNHEY and CDR2 is SVGEGT. The CDR3 has 15 amino acids.